The source of this T cell receptor beta chain is a study of shared clonotypes between healthy human individuals. Study-level findings and limits: Represented diversity (both genetic and exposure-history) was limited by the small number of donors.

Within Nashville, Tennessee resided all donors, each a Caucasian adult. The CD4+ fraction was divided into a CD45RA+ naive subset and a CD45RA-negative memory subset. Assay runs were performed at deep level. Sequencing was performed with immunoSEQ multiplex PCR; in TCRdb, only in-frame clones are kept and a portion is missing. Here the sample spans some 1 million clones, about 70% being singletons. Comment on this clone: Antigen specificity is unknown.

This clonotype was obtained from a man aged 18 to 29 in good health. Sequences were obtained from memory CD4+ T cells sorted from blood. Subset in this sample: CD45RA-negative fraction.

The CDR3 DNA sequence: TGTGCCACCAGCAGAAAAGGAGAGACCCAGTACTTC. Translating it yields CATSRKGETQYF. The rearrangement uses TRBV15 and TRBJ2-5; D gene ambiguous. The CDR3 consists of 12 residues. V was clipped by 2 bases and J by 4 bases, with 5 bases between them. Germline assignment: CDR1 LNHNV and CDR2 YYDKDF (reference sequence).